The 17 T cell receptor beta chains reported below all come from one sample, sequenced in a study of T cells in Graves' hyperthyroidism and ophthalmopathy. RNA transcripts gave rise to amplified TCR beta CDR3 regions. The primer set for the first-round RT-PCR of the TCR CDR3 was HTBI. TCRdb independently ran MiXCR on the multiplex PCR reads; one entry per CDR3 protein. The sample includes 300,000 to 500,000 distinct CDR3 sequences, about an eighth of them seen just once. The sample taken for sequencing was blood. These receptors were taken from a man aged 50 to 59 with Graves' ophthalmopathy.

In this sample, this clonotype turned up a few times. The rearrangement uses TRBV2 and TRBJ2-3; 10 bases align to TRBD2. The germline V gene encodes CDR1 SNHLY and CDR2 FYNNEI. The V segment lost 8 bases and the J segment 3 bases; nucleotides outside the gene matches: 14. The CDR3 runs to 17 residues. CDR3 sequence reads: CASQRASGRGGTDTQYF. The CDR3 nucleotides are TGTGCCAGCCAGAGAGCTAGCGGGAGAGGTGGGACAGATACGCAGTATTTT.

With respect to this clonotype: A much bigger clone sits one base away, suggesting this may be a read error. The chain uses TRBV7-9 and TRBJ2-7; 8 bases are shared with TRBD2. In germline, CDR1 is SEHNR, CDR2 FQNEAQ (reference sequence). J lost 6 bases, V lost 5 bases, and 6 bases had no gene match. The CDR3 loop spans 13 amino acids. The CDR3 region is CASSEIGGGEQYF. The CDR3 DNA reads as TGTGCCAGCAGCGAAATCGGGGGGGGCGAGCAGTACTTC.

This clonotype came up many times. V gene TRBV28 combines with J gene TRBJ2-3, with D possibly being TRBD2 (5 bases). The CDR3 sequence is 14 residues long. The germline gives CDR1 MDHEN, CDR2 SYDVKM. The V gene lost 4 bases and the J gene lost 0 bases, with 8 bases spanning the gap. The CDR3 DNA reads TGTGCCAGCAGTTCCGGCGGGAGCACAGATACGCAGTATTTT. Translated, it gives CASSSGGSTDTQYF.

The V and J genes are TRBV19 and TRBJ2-7; 10 bases agree with TRBD1. Germline loops: CDR1 LNHDA, CDR2 SQIVND (reference sequence). The CDR3 is 18 residues long. V shed 5 bases, J shed 3 bases, and the junction held 16 bases outside the gene matches. The CDR3 nucleotides read TGTGCCAGTAGTGCCAAGACAGGGGGCGCCTCCCGGGTCTACGAGCAGTACTTC. Its protein product is CASSAKTGGASRVYEQYF.

This clonotype was detected many times. The chain has TRBV27 and TRBJ2-7; D is perhaps TRBD1 (6 bases). CDR1 and CDR2 (germline): MNHEY, SMNVEV (reference sequence). V was shortened by 10 bases and J by 5 bases, with 21 bases between the two germline ends. The CDR3 totals 14 residues. DNA of the CDR3: TGTGCCACCGCCGAGTACGGAAAGGGGGACGAGCAGTACTTC. Translation gives CATAEYGKGDEQYF.

This clonotype has a count of ten or more. CDR3 region: CASSIGRQGVLSGNTIYF. The CDR3 nucleotides are TGTGCCAGCAGCATAGGTCGGCAGGGGGTCCTTTCTGGAAACACCATATATTTT. The chain links TRBV7-6 to TRBJ1-3; TRBD1 agrees at 7 bases. Germline-derived CDR1 and CDR2 are SGHVS and FNYEAQ. J was trimmed by 1 base and V by 5 bases; bases with no gene match: 14. This CDR3 has 18 residues.

This clonotype was found many times. The chain couples TRBV18 to TRBJ1-1, with unresolved D. This CDR3 spans 17 amino acids. The germline V gene encodes CDR1 KGHSH and CDR2 LQKENI. Trimming removed 3 bases from V and 1 base from J, with 18 bases in between. The CDR3 region has the DNA TGTGCCAGCTCACCCAACGTTTGGCAGCGGGAGAACACTGAAGCTTTCTTT. Its protein product is CASSPNVWQRENTEAFF.

This clonotype turned up a few times. The chain is built from TRBV19 and TRBJ2-7, with TRBD2 matching 12 bases. Germline assignment: CDR1 LNHDA and CDR2 SQIVND (reference sequence). J was trimmed by 6 bases and V by 6 bases; bases with no gene match: 3. The CDR3 sequence is 13 residues long. The CDR3 DNA follows: TGTGCCAGTAGCCCACTAGCGGGAGGCGAGCAGTACTTC. This translates into CASSPLAGGEQYF.

This clonotype has a count of ten or more. The chain links TRBV5-1 to TRBJ2-3; 12 nucleotides agree with TRBD2. Germline-derived CDR1 and CDR2 are SGHRS and YFSETQ. The CDR3 contains 17 residues. J gave up 5 bases and V 1 base, and 8 bases lay outside the gene matches. For the CDR3, the DNA is TGCGCCAGCAGCTTGTCGCTAGCGGGAGGGCCGGAAGATACGCAGTATTTT. It codes for CASSLSLAGGPEDTQYF.

CDR3 in amino acids: CASSQRTGIYEQYF. For the CDR3, the DNA is TGTGCCAGCTCCCAACGGACTGGAATCTACGAGCAGTACTTC. The J gene is TRBJ2-7, the V gene TRBV18; TRBD2 might be the D (5 bases). This CDR3 has 14 amino acids. V lost 6 bases to trimming and J lost 3 bases, with 15 bases between them. In germline, CDR1 is KGHSH, CDR2 LQKENI.

The J gene is TRBJ1-1, the V gene TRBV30; D may be TRBD1 (5 bases). V lost 0 bases and J 1 base, leaving 15 bases between the germline ends. The length of the CDR3 is 16 residues. From germline, CDR1 is GTSNPN and CDR2 SVGIG (reference sequence). In DNA form, the CDR3 reads TGTGCCTGGAGTGTCGGTTTTGACAGAGGGAACACTGAAGCTTTCTTT. Translation: CAWSVGFDRGNTEAFF.

This clonotype was recorded many times. This chain uses TRBV29-1 with TRBJ2-7; D is uncertain. CDR3 length equals 14 residues. V was pared by 1 base and J by 3 bases, with 13 bases between. Germline CDR1 and CDR2: SQVTM and ANQGSEA. CDR3 protein: CSVEVAFRVYEQYF. Written as DNA, the CDR3 is TGCAGCGTTGAAGTGGCCTTTCGTGTCTACGAGCAGTACTTC.

A few counts support this clonotype. J is TRBJ2-1 and V is TRBV6-1, with TRBD1 matching 10 bases. Trimming cost V 6 bases and J 8 bases; bases outside gene matches: 7. In germline, CDR1 is MNHNS, CDR2 SASEGT. The CDR3 has 14 residues. DNA of the CDR3: TGTGCCAGCAGCCGAGACAGGGGGCGCGATGAGCAGTTCTTC. Amino acid sequence: CASSRDRGRDEQFF.

In its sample, this clonotype was seen many times. This chain connects TRBV10-1 to TRBJ2-3; D is unresolved. CDR3 length equals 13 residues. V dropped 4 bases and J dropped 3 bases, with 8 bases sitting between them. In germline, CDR1 is WNHNN, CDR2 SYGVQD (reference sequence). CDR3 sequence (DNA): TGCGCCAGCAGTGCCCGACTTACAGATACGCAGTATTTT. This gives the protein CASSARLTDTQYF.

There are many counts of this clonotype. V usage is TRBV7-9 and J usage is TRBJ2-4; D perhaps matches TRBD1 (5 bases). The CDR3 has 17 amino acids. Trimming shortened V by 0 bases and J by 1 base, and 13 bases separated the two germline ends. The germline V gene encodes CDR1 SEHNR and CDR2 FQNEAQ (reference sequence). CDR3 protein: CASSLAQGAGAKNIQYF. CDR3 sequence (DNA): TGTGCCAGCAGCTTAGCGCAAGGGGCCGGGGCCAAAAACATTCAGTACTTC. The variable domain in full, completed from reference TRBV7-9 and TRBJ2-4, reads DTGVSQNPRHKITKRGQNVTFRCDPISEHNRLYWYRQTLGQGPEFLTYFQNEAQLEKSRLLSDRFSAERPKGSFSTLEIQRTEQGDSAMYLCASSLAQGAGAKNIQYFGAGTRLSVL.

This clonotype was recorded once. This rearrangement joins TRBV2 to TRBJ1-5; tentatively, D is TRBD1 (5 bases). This CDR3 contains 13 residues. Germline lookup yields CDR1 SNHLY and CDR2 FYNNEI. With 5 bases removed from V and 7 bases from J, the gap between germline ends came to 12 bases. CDR3 residues: CASSPGLWQPQHF. The CDR3 nucleotides are TGTGCCAGCAGTCCAGGGTTGTGGCAGCCCCAGCATTTT.

This clonotype has at least ten counts. The rearrangement joins TRBV20-1 to TRBJ2-3; D unresolved. In germline, CDR1 is DFQATT, CDR2 SNEGSKA (reference sequence). Trimming took 1 base from V and 3 from J, leaving 5 bases between them. The CDR3 has 12 residues. The CDR3: CSARVGTDTQYF. The CDR3 nucleotides read TGCAGTGCTAGAGTTGGTACAGATACGCAGTATTTT.